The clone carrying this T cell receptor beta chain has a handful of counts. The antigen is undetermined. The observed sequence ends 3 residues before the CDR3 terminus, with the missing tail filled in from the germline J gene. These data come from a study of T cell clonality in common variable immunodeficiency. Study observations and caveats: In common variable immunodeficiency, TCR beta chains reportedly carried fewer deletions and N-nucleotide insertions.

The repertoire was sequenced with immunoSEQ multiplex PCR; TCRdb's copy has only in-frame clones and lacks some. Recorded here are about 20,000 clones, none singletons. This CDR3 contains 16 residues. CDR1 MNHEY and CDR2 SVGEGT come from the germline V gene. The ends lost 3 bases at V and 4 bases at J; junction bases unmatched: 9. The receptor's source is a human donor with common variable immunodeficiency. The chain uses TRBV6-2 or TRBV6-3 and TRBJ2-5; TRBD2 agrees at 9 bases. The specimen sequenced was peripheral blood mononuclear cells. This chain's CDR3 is CASSYSGAGGPETQYF. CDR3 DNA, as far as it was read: TGTGCCAGCAGTTATAGCGGTGCGGGGGGGCCAGAGACC.